These T cell receptor beta chains were read from a single sample in a study of blood T cell repertoires in COVID-19. Assay used: immunoSEQ multiplex PCR; TCRdb lists only in-frame clones, some missing. Of fewer than 350,000 clones detected, about nine tenths appear once; the ten largest clones hold just over 1%. The sample consisted of PBMCs or T cells enriched from blood (not recorded which). These receptors came from a woman younger than 45 who had been exposed to COVID-19. Both conserved end residues are part of each CDR3. D genes are given only for firm matches. The size of a clone is reported for some rows only, either as once, few or many, or as a class for expanded clones.

d_gene: TRBD2
j_gene: TRBJ2-2
v_gene: TRBV30
abundance: NA
CDR3aa: CAWTGRGAVGELFF
CDR3nt: TGTGCCTGGACCGGGCGGGGGGCGGTCGGGGAGCTGTTTTTT

d_gene: NA
j_gene: TRBJ2-7
v_gene: TRBV9
abundance: NA
CDR3aa: CASSVAGESYEQYF
CDR3nt: TGTGCCAGCAGCGTAGCGGGAGAGTCTTACGAGCAGTACTTC

d_gene: TRBD2
j_gene: TRBJ2-1
v_gene: TRBV19
abundance: once
CDR3aa: CASTFFGGLAGVEQFF
CDR3nt: TGTGCCAGTACCTTCTTTGGGGGACTAGCGGGAGTTGAGCAGTTCTTC

d_gene: TRBD1
j_gene: TRBJ1-4
v_gene: TRBV28
abundance: NA
CDR3aa: CASSSHRGLAEKLFF
CDR3nt: TGTGCCAGCAGTTCCCACAGGGGTCTGGCTGAAAAACTGTTTTTT

d_gene: NA
j_gene: TRBJ2-1
v_gene: TRBV7-2
abundance: NA
CDR3aa: CASSPGRRGGIF
CDR3nt: TGTGCCAGCAGCCCAGGCCGGCGGGGCGGTATCTTC

d_gene: NA
j_gene: TRBJ1-1
v_gene: TRBV27
abundance: NA
CDR3aa: CASSFRGGEAFF
CDR3nt: TGTGCCAGCAGTTTTCGCGGCGGCGAAGCTTTCTTT

d_gene: NA
j_gene: TRBJ2-7
v_gene: TRBV18
abundance: once
CDR3aa: CASSPPGLAESYEQYF
CDR3nt: TGTGCCAGCTCACCACCGGGGTTAGCGGAGTCCTACGAGCAGTACTTC

d_gene: TRBD2
j_gene: TRBJ2-1
v_gene: TRBV2
abundance: few
CDR3aa: CASRGVSGRGYNEQFF
CDR3nt: TGTGCCAGCAGGGGGGTTAGCGGGAGAGGGTACAATGAGCAGTTCTTC

d_gene: NA
j_gene: TRBJ1-2
v_gene: TRBV18
abundance: NA
CDR3aa: CASSPPGRVEGYTF
CDR3nt: TGTGCCAGCTCACCCCCGGGGAGAGTGGAGGGCTACACCTTC

d_gene: NA
j_gene: TRBJ2-2
v_gene: TRBV9
abundance: NA
CDR3aa: CASSRNGELFF
CDR3nt: TGTGCCAGCAGCCGTAATGGGGAGCTGTTTTTT

d_gene: NA
j_gene: TRBJ1-1
v_gene: TRBV11-2
abundance: NA
CDR3aa: CASSPQRDTEAFF
CDR3nt: TGTGCCAGCAGCCCCCAACGGGACACTGAAGCTTTCTTT

d_gene: NA
j_gene: TRBJ2-7
v_gene: TRBV19
abundance: once
CDR3aa: CASRRTASYEQYF
CDR3nt: TGTGCCAGTAGGAGGACAGCTTCCTACGAGCAGTACTTC

d_gene: TRBD2
j_gene: TRBJ2-5
v_gene: TRBV28
abundance: NA
CDR3aa: CASSQGLAGEETQYF
CDR3nt: TGTGCCAGCAGCCAGGGACTAGCGGGAGAAGAGACCCAGTACTTC

d_gene: NA
j_gene: TRBJ1-2
v_gene: TRBV10-2
abundance: NA
CDR3aa: CASSESAGFSYGYTF
CDR3nt: TGCGCCAGCAGTGAGTCGGCAGGGTTTTCCTATGGCTACACCTTC

d_gene: TRBD1
j_gene: TRBJ1-1
v_gene: TRBV7-9
abundance: NA
CDR3aa: CASSWGQSNTEAFF
CDR3nt: TGTGCCAGCAGCTGGGGACAGTCGAACACTGAAGCTTTCTTT

d_gene: NA
j_gene: TRBJ2-7
v_gene: TRBV18
abundance: NA
CDR3aa: CASSPHRENEQYF
CDR3nt: TGTGCCAGCTCACCGCACAGGGAAAACGAGCAGTACTTC

d_gene: TRBD2
j_gene: TRBJ2-5
v_gene: TRBV9
abundance: NA
CDR3aa: CASSDSGRPSETQYF
CDR3nt: TGTGCCAGCAGCGATAGCGGGAGACCCTCGGAGACCCAGTACTTC

d_gene: NA
j_gene: TRBJ1-2
v_gene: TRBV7-6
abundance: NA
CDR3aa: CASSSLSGDYGYTF
CDR3nt: TGTGCCAGCAGCTCTTTGAGCGGCGATTATGGCTACACCTTC

d_gene: NA
j_gene: TRBJ1-5
v_gene: TRBV28
abundance: NA
CDR3aa: CASSPSDKFNQPQHF
CDR3nt: TGTGCCAGCAGTCCCTCGGACAAATTCAATCAGCCCCAGCATTTT

d_gene: NA
j_gene: TRBJ1-4
v_gene: TRBV29-1
abundance: NA
CDR3aa: CSVARQPNEKLFF
CDR3nt: TGCAGCGTTGCTCGACAGCCTAATGAAAAACTGTTTTTT

d_gene: TRBD2
j_gene: TRBJ2-3
v_gene: TRBV11-2
abundance: NA
CDR3aa: CASSLGGRARDTQYF
CDR3nt: TGTGCCAGCAGCTTGGGCGGGAGGGCCAGGGACACGCAGTATTTT

d_gene: TRBD1
j_gene: TRBJ1-2
v_gene: TRBV5-4
abundance: NA
CDR3aa: CASSFPQGDNYGYTF
CDR3nt: TGTGCCAGCAGCTTCCCTCAGGGGGATAACTATGGCTACACCTTC

d_gene: NA
j_gene: TRBJ2-1
v_gene: TRBV11-3
abundance: NA
CDR3aa: CASSLRGGGYNEQFF
CDR3nt: TGTGCCAGCAGCCTAAGGGGAGGGGGGTACAATGAGCAGTTCTTC

d_gene: NA
j_gene: TRBJ1-6
v_gene: TRBV5-1
abundance: NA
CDR3aa: CASSLDEVGYNSPLHF
CDR3nt: TGCGCCAGCAGCTTGGACGAGGTTGGATATAATTCACCCCTCCACTTT

d_gene: TRBD2
j_gene: TRBJ2-7
v_gene: TRBV11-2
abundance: once
CDR3aa: CASSSLAGGGYEQYF
CDR3nt: TGTGCCAGCAGCTCCCTAGCGGGAGGGGGTTACGAGCAGTACTTC

d_gene: NA
j_gene: TRBJ1-1
v_gene: TRBV28
abundance: NA
CDR3aa: CASSETGYTEAFF
CDR3nt: TGTGCCAGCAGTGAGACAGGATACACTGAAGCTTTCTTT

d_gene: TRBD2
j_gene: TRBJ2-3
v_gene: TRBV20-1
abundance: NA
CDR3aa: CSASQGGNTDTQYF
CDR3nt: TGCAGTGCTAGTCAGGGAGGGAACACAGATACGCAGTATTTT

d_gene: NA
j_gene: TRBJ1-5
v_gene: TRBV15
abundance: few
CDR3aa: CATSRGEGQPQHF
CDR3nt: TGTGCCACCAGCAGGGGGGAGGGTCAGCCCCAGCATTTT

d_gene: NA
j_gene: TRBJ1-5
v_gene: TRBV28
abundance: NA
CDR3aa: CASSFPRLSHQPQHF
CDR3nt: TGTGCCAGCAGTTTTCCCCGGTTAAGCCATCAGCCCCAGCATTTT

d_gene: NA
j_gene: TRBJ2-7
v_gene: TRBV3-1/TRBV3-2
abundance: NA
CDR3aa: CASSQDPPRGYEQYF
CDR3nt: TGTGCCAGCAGCCAAGACCCCCCCAGGGGCTACGAGCAGTACTTC

d_gene: NA
j_gene: TRBJ1-6
v_gene: TRBV30
abundance: NA
CDR3aa: CAWTRDRFYNSPLHF
CDR3nt: TGTGCCTGGACCAGAGACAGGTTTTATAATTCACCCCTCCACTTT

d_gene: NA
j_gene: TRBJ2-7
v_gene: TRBV2
abundance: once
CDR3aa: CASSAAFLEQYF
CDR3nt: TGTGCCAGCAGTGCTGCGTTCTTGGAGCAGTACTTC

d_gene: NA
j_gene: TRBJ1-1
v_gene: TRBV28
abundance: NA
CDR3aa: CASQNTEAFF
CDR3nt: TGTGCCAGTCAGAACACTGAAGCTTTCTTT

d_gene: NA
j_gene: TRBJ2-7
v_gene: TRBV21-1
abundance: once
CDR3aa: CASSKGPNRGPSYEQYF
CDR3nt: TGTGCCAGCAGCAAAGGTCCAAACAGGGGGCCCTCCTACGAGCAGTACTTC

d_gene: NA
j_gene: TRBJ1-3
v_gene: TRBV6-6
abundance: NA
CDR3aa: CASRIQGSGNTIYF
CDR3nt: TGTGCCAGCAGGATACAGGGCTCTGGAAACACCATATATTTT

d_gene: NA
j_gene: TRBJ2-2
v_gene: TRBV27
abundance: NA
CDR3aa: CASSLTQTSPGELFF
CDR3nt: TGTGCCAGCAGTCTCACGCAAACTAGTCCAGGGGAGCTGTTTTTT

d_gene: TRBD2
j_gene: TRBJ2-1
v_gene: TRBV27
abundance: NA
CDR3aa: CASSLSTSGGVHEQFF
CDR3nt: TGTGCCAGCAGTTTATCGACCAGCGGGGGGGTACATGAGCAGTTCTTC

d_gene: TRBD1
j_gene: TRBJ2-5
v_gene: TRBV6-2/TRBV6-3
abundance: NA
CDR3aa: CASTPDWGQGQETQYF
CDR3nt: TGTGCCAGCACCCCAGACTGGGGACAGGGTCAAGAGACCCAGTACTTC

d_gene: TRBD2
j_gene: TRBJ2-4
v_gene: TRBV11-2
abundance: NA
CDR3aa: CASSLDKWDYVSKNIQYF
CDR3nt: TGTGCCAGCAGCTTAGATAAATGGGACTACGTTTCCAAAAACATTCAGTACTTC

d_gene: TRBD2
j_gene: TRBJ2-1
v_gene: TRBV6-5
abundance: NA
CDR3aa: CASSYHAGGDNEQFF
CDR3nt: TGTGCCAGCAGTTACCATGCGGGAGGGGACAATGAGCAGTTCTTC

d_gene: NA
j_gene: TRBJ1-1
v_gene: TRBV7-7
abundance: NA
CDR3aa: CASSPQEMNTEAFF
CDR3nt: TGTGCTAGCAGCCCCCAGGAAATGAACACTGAAGCTTTCTTT

d_gene: NA
j_gene: TRBJ1-6
v_gene: TRBV28
abundance: NA
CDR3aa: CASSVPTGEGSPLHF
CDR3nt: TGTGCCAGCAGTGTTCCGACAGGTGAGGGTTCACCCCTCCACTTT

d_gene: NA
j_gene: TRBJ1-1
v_gene: TRBV28
abundance: NA
CDR3aa: CASSLESTWNTEAFF
CDR3nt: TGTGCCAGCAGTTTAGAGTCCACGTGGAACACTGAAGCTTTCTTT

d_gene: NA
j_gene: TRBJ2-7
v_gene: TRBV7-3
abundance: NA
CDR3aa: CASSLTTGNEQYF
CDR3nt: TGTGCCAGCAGCTTAACGACGGGTAACGAGCAGTACTTC

d_gene: TRBD1
j_gene: TRBJ1-2
v_gene: TRBV18
abundance: NA
CDR3aa: CASSPPHRGDYGYTF
CDR3nt: TGTGCCAGCTCACCACCTCACAGGGGGGACTATGGCTACACCTTC

d_gene: NA
j_gene: TRBJ2-1
v_gene: TRBV6-5
abundance: NA
CDR3aa: CASRSGPTYNEQFF
CDR3nt: TGTGCCAGCAGAAGCGGGCCTACCTACAATGAGCAGTTCTTC

d_gene: NA
j_gene: TRBJ1-6
v_gene: TRBV21-1
abundance: NA
CDR3aa: CASSKEAARGGSPLHF
CDR3nt: TGTGCCAGCAGCAAAGAGGCAGCGCGAGGAGGGTCACCCCTCCACTTT

d_gene: NA
j_gene: TRBJ2-7
v_gene: TRBV19
abundance: NA
CDR3aa: CASSPKSGSTSPYEQYF
CDR3nt: TGTGCCAGTAGTCCAAAATCCGGGAGCACCTCCCCCTACGAGCAGTACTTC

d_gene: TRBD2
j_gene: TRBJ2-7
v_gene: TRBV14
abundance: NA
CDR3aa: CASSHTGTSGLYEQYF
CDR3nt: TGTGCCAGCAGCCACACCGGGACTAGCGGGTTATACGAGCAGTACTTC

d_gene: NA
j_gene: TRBJ2-7
v_gene: TRBV10-3
abundance: NA
CDR3aa: CAIMGGAASEQYF
CDR3nt: TGTGCCATCATGGGGGGGGCAGCAAGCGAGCAGTACTTC

d_gene: NA
j_gene: TRBJ1-6
v_gene: TRBV5-1
abundance: NA
CDR3aa: CASSLDSPAHSPLHF
CDR3nt: TGCGCCAGCAGCTTGGATAGCCCAGCCCATTCACCCCTCCACTTT

d_gene: TRBD2
j_gene: TRBJ2-3
v_gene: TRBV4-2
abundance: NA
CDR3aa: CASSQEWAGGGIDTQYF
CDR3nt: TGTGCCAGCAGCCAAGAGTGGGCGGGAGGGGGTATAGATACGCAGTATTTT

d_gene: NA
j_gene: TRBJ2-1
v_gene: TRBV5-5
abundance: NA
CDR3aa: CASSLATNNEQFF
CDR3nt: TGTGCCAGCAGCTTGGCGACTAACAATGAGCAGTTCTTC

d_gene: TRBD1
j_gene: TRBJ1-5
v_gene: TRBV2
abundance: NA
CDR3aa: CASSLNLGQGPVGNQPQHF
CDR3nt: TGTGCCAGCAGCCTAAATCTGGGACAGGGGCCGGTCGGCAATCAGCCCCAGCATTTT

d_gene: TRBD1
j_gene: TRBJ2-3
v_gene: TRBV27
abundance: NA
CDR3aa: CASSPTGDPGDTQYF
CDR3nt: TGTGCCAGCAGTCCTACAGGGGATCCAGGGGATACGCAGTATTTT

d_gene: NA
j_gene: TRBJ1-3
v_gene: TRBV3-1/TRBV3-2
abundance: NA
CDR3aa: CASSQDLLAGNTIYF
CDR3nt: TGTGCCAGCAGCCAAGATCTCCTGGCCGGGAACACCATATATTTT